This T cell receptor (beta chain) was recorded in a study of cytomegalovirus exposure and HLA in healthy donors. Study conclusions and caveats: The authors assumed roughly uniform sequencing depth across donors for presence/absence analyses.

CDR1 MGHRA and CDR2 YSYEKL come from the germline V gene. Trimming removed 1 base from V and 7 bases from J, with 13 bases in between. The CDR3 has 14 residues. PCR used 60 Vbeta primers and 13 Jbeta primers. TCRdb keeps only in-frame clones here, not all; method: immunoSEQ multiplex PCR. The profile shows some 120,000 clones, roughly 83% of them singletons. About this clone itself: The target antigen is unknown.

Material for sequencing was PBMCs. This sequence originates from a man aged 18 to 35 in good health and CMV-seropositive. The genes are TRBV4-1 and TRBJ1-1; D not resolved. The CDR3 here is CASSQGSGLGEAFF. CDR3 coding DNA: TGCGCCAGCAGCCAAGGGTCCGGGTTGGGTGAAGCTTTCTTT.